The 28 T cell receptor beta chains presented below share a single source sample, sequenced in a study of blood T cells in healthy people across ages. For the second PCR, which ran for about 6 to 11 cycles, a sample-barcoded 5' primer and a J-beta primer mix were used. From the 5' RACE reads, TCRdb called clonotypes with MiXCR, one entry per CDR3 protein. The repertoire consists of around 800,000 distinct CDR3 sequences, with 20% to 30% occurring once and the leading ten covering around 3%. These same records also appear under a second study, on T cells of mothers and their children.

The sample consisted of blood. These receptors were collected from a boy between 5 and 17 years old in good health.

J is TRBJ1-4 and V is TRBV29-1, with D unclear. Deletions cut 4 bases from V and 4 bases from J, with 7 bases between. This CDR3 is built from 12 residues. Germline V gene lookup returns CDR1 SQVTM and CDR2 ANQGSEA. DNA of the CDR3: TGCAGCGTTGGGCCCGATAATGAAAAACTGTTTTTT. Residues: CSVGPDNEKLFF.

This chain uses TRBV2 with TRBJ2-5; D is uncertain. The J call may be mistaken, given a closer DNA end match to TRBJ2-1. CDR3 length equals 12 residues. Germline assignment: CDR1 SNHLY and CDR2 FYNNEI. CDR3 in amino acids: CASSDDGGDQFF. CDR3 sequence (DNA): TGTGCCAGCAGTGACGACGGCGGTGACCAGTTCTTC.

This clonotype showed up many times. V usage is TRBV11-2 and J usage is TRBJ2-3; D remains ambiguous. CDR3 length: 12 residues. Germline CDR1 is SGHAT and CDR2 is FQNNGV. V lost 5 bases and J 4 bases, leaving 7 bases between the germline ends. Here the CDR3 reads CASSPYPDTQYF. The CDR3 nucleotides are TGTGCCAGCAGCCCATACCCAGATACGCAGTATTTT.

The gene calls are TRBV14 and TRBJ2-5; D is ambiguous. CDR1 is SGHDN, CDR2 FVKESK, per germline. This CDR3 contains 15 residues. Trimming removed 0 bases from V and 5 bases from J, with 13 bases in between. The CDR3 DNA sequence: TGTGCCAGCAGCCAAGACGCCCCACGCGCGGAGACCCAGTACTTC. It translates to CASSQDAPRAETQYF.

The rearrangement joins TRBV7-6 to TRBJ2-3; D might be TRBD2 (6 bases). The length of the CDR3 is 16 residues. In germline, CDR1 is SGHVS, CDR2 FNYEAQ. Trimming pared 2 bases from V and 0 bases from J, leaving 12 bases between. The CDR3 bases are TGTGCCAGCAGCTTACTAGCGTCGACTAGCACAGATACGCAGTATTTT. This encodes CASSLLASTSTDTQYF.

The chain employs TRBV12-3 or TRBV12-4 and TRBJ2-1, with D unresolved. Matching the DNA end better, TRBJ2-7 makes the J call doubtful. The CDR3 runs to 11 residues. The CDR3 sequence is CASTGHDEQYF. DNA of the CDR3: TGTGCCAGCACTGGGCACGACGAGCAGTACTTC.

This clonotype appeared a few times. This sequence joins TRBV11-2 and TRBJ2-1; 11 nucleotides align to TRBD2. Germline lookup yields CDR1 SGHAT and CDR2 FQNNGV. J lost 0 bases, V lost 2 bases, and 3 bases had no gene match. This CDR3 is 17 amino acids long. The CDR3 reads CASSLTSGGSSYNEQFF. Here the CDR3 DNA reads TGTGCCAGCAGCTTAACTAGCGGGGGCTCCTCCTACAATGAGCAGTTCTTC. Based on the CDR3 plus reference TRBV11-2 and TRBJ2-1, the full variable domain is EAGVAQSPRYKIIEKRQSVAFWCNPISGHATLYWYQQILGQGPKLLIQFQNNGVVDDSQLPKDRFSAERLKGVDSTLKIQPAKLEDSAVYLCASSLTSGGSSYNEQFFGPGTRLTVL.

This clonotype was observed a few times. V usage is TRBV9 and J usage is TRBJ2-5; 12 nucleotides line up with TRBD2. Losses at the gene ends were 4 bases for V and 2 bases for J; bases not matched to a gene: 6. The CDR3 runs to 16 residues. Per the germline V gene, CDR1 is SGDLS and CDR2 is YYNGEE. This CDR3 reads CASSTGLAGSQETQYF. The CDR3 DNA is TGTGCCAGCAGCACCGGACTAGCGGGGAGTCAAGAGACCCAGTACTTC. The whole variable domain, filled in from reference TRBV9 and TRBJ2-5, reads DSGVTQTPKHLITATGQRVTLRCSPRSGDLSVYWYQQSLDQGLQFLIQYYNGEERAKGNILERFSAQQFPDLHSELNLSSLELGDSALYFCASSTGLAGSQETQYFGPGTRLLVL.

Regarding this clonotype: Sequence at one end of the junction differs from germline and may be a read error. The chain couples TRBV20-1 to TRBJ2-3; 13 bases align to TRBD2. The CDR3 length is 13 residues. In germline, CDR1 is DFQATT, CDR2 SNEGSKA (reference sequence). CDR3 loop: CSAWTSGGNTRYF. As DNA, the CDR3 is TGCAGTGCCTGGACTAGCGGGGGAAATACGCGGTATTTT.

This clonotype has a handful of counts. V usage is TRBV3-1 and J usage is TRBJ2-7, with TRBD1 matching over 8 bases. The CDR3 loop spans 16 amino acids. Losses at the gene ends were 0 bases for V and 0 bases for J; bases not matched to a gene: 4. Per germline, CDR1 LGHDT and CDR2 YNNKEL (reference sequence). CDR3 residues: CASSQDGQGASYEQYF. CDR3 sequence (DNA): TGTGCCAGCAGCCAAGATGGGCAGGGGGCCTCCTACGAGCAGTACTTC.

This clonotype came up a few times. J is TRBJ1-1 and V is TRBV10-3; 9 bases are a match to TRBD1. V dropped 10 bases and J dropped 4; count of bases not matched to a gene: 4. This CDR3 contains 12 residues. Germline CDR1 reads ENHRY; CDR2 reads SYGVKD. Written as DNA, the CDR3 is TGTGCCACTTCACAGGGGGCCACTGAAGCTTTCTTT. Translation: CATSQGATEAFF.

This clonotype was observed a handful of times. The chain recombines TRBV9 with TRBJ2-5, with TRBD1 matching over 8 bases. V lost 0 bases to trimming and J lost 3 bases; unmatched junction nucleotides: 1. The germline V gene has CDR1 SGDLS and CDR2 YYNGEE. This CDR3 is built from 14 residues. CDR3 protein: CASSVGDRKETQYF. The CDR3 nucleotides are TGTGCCAGCAGCGTAGGGGACAGGAAAGAGACCCAGTACTTC.

There are a few counts of this clonotype. V usage is TRBV4-1 and J usage is TRBJ2-7; D unresolved. Germline V gives CDR1 MGHRA, CDR2 YSYEKL. The V gene lost 0 bases and the J gene lost 1 base, with 10 bases spanning the gap. This CDR3 spans 15 amino acids. This CDR3 is CASSQDLGKSYEQYF. In DNA form, the CDR3 reads TGCGCCAGCAGCCAAGATTTGGGAAAGTCCTACGAGCAGTACTTC.

This chain joins TRBV4-2 and TRBJ2-7, with TRBD2 as a possible D gene (5 bases). This CDR3 contains 15 residues. Trimming took off 2 bases at V and 5 bases at J, with 16 bases between the two ends. CDR1 is LGHNA and CDR2 is YNFKEQ in the germline V gene. DNA of the CDR3: TGTGCCAGCAGCCAATCGACCGGGATTATCCACGAGCAGTACTTC. This gives the protein CASSQSTGIIHEQYF.

This clonotype was counted at least ten times. The chain is built from TRBV12-3 or TRBV12-4 and TRBJ1-5, with 8 nucleotides matching TRBD1. The CDR3 length is 14 residues. Trimming took 6 bases from V and 1 from J; bases not matched to a gene: 2. CDR3 DNA sequence: TGTGCCAGCAGCCGACAGGGGAGCAATCAGCCCCAGCATTTT. Translated: CASSRQGSNQPQHF.

This clonotype was seen a few times. The chain couples TRBV7-9 to TRBJ2-5, with 7 bases lining up with TRBD2. Germline V gene lookup returns CDR1 SEHNR and CDR2 FQNEAQ (reference sequence). This CDR3 region has 15 residues. Unmatched junction bases numbered 11, after V lost 5 bases and J lost 5 bases. As DNA, the CDR3 is TGTGCCAGCAGCCCGCACGGGGGGACCGGGGAGACCCAGTACTTC. This translates into CASSPHGGTGETQYF.

In this sample, this clonotype turned up a few times. The rearrangement joins TRBV29-1 to TRBJ1-2, with 9 bases aligning to TRBD1. The CDR3 spans 14 residues. Germline V gene lookup returns CDR1 SQVTM and CDR2 ANQGSEA. Germline trimming cut 1 base from V and 7 bases from J; bases unmatched to any gene: 7. This CDR3 is CSVEAPGQGGGYTF. Here the CDR3 DNA reads TGCAGCGTTGAAGCGCCGGGACAGGGCGGTGGCTACACCTTC.

This sequence joins TRBV5-1 and TRBJ1-6, with TRBD1 identical over 7 bases. Germline trimming cut 0 bases from V and 5 bases from J; bases unmatched to any gene: 2. Germline V gives CDR1 SGHRS, CDR2 YFSETQ. The CDR3 sequence is 15 residues long. The CDR3 DNA reads as TGCGCCAGCAGCTTGGAGGGGACAGATAATTCACCCCTCCACTTT. Amino acid sequence: CASSLEGTDNSPLHF. The whole variable domain, filled in from reference TRBV5-1 and TRBJ1-6, reads KAGVTQTPRYLIKTRGQQVTLSCSPISGHRSVSWYQQTPGQGLQFLFEYFSETQRNKGNFPGRFSGRQFSNSRSEMNVSTLELGDSALYLCASSLEGTDNSPLHFGNGTRLTVT.

Only a few counts were recorded for this clonotype. The gene calls are TRBV18 and TRBJ2-7; tentatively, D is TRBD2 (5 bases). The CDR3 has 15 amino acids. The germline V gene has CDR1 KGHSH and CDR2 LQKENI. The V end was cut by 6 bases, the J end by 3 bases, with 18 bases between. CDR3 in amino acids: CASSLAGPGDYEQYF. The CDR3 DNA reads TGTGCCAGCTCCCTAGCCGGACCCGGGGACTACGAGCAGTACTTC.

The gene calls are TRBV6-6 and TRBJ1-4; no definite D call. Germline V gene lookup returns CDR1 MNHNY and CDR2 SVGAGI (reference sequence). V dropped 5 bases and J dropped 7 bases, with 11 bases sitting between them. The CDR3 spans 13 residues. Here the CDR3 reads CASSPQLGEKLFF. CDR3 bases: TGTGCCAGCAGTCCCCAATTGGGTGAAAAACTGTTTTTT.

In this sample, this clonotype turned up many times. This chain connects TRBV6-6 to TRBJ2-5; D tentatively reads TRBD1 or TRBD2 (5 bases each). The assigned J gene may be wrong: the sequence end matches TRBJ2-7 better. CDR1 and CDR2 from the germline V gene are MNHNY and SVGAGI (reference sequence). The CDR3 has 11 amino acids. The CDR3 nucleotides are TGTGCCAGCGGGACCTCCTACGAGCAGTACTTC. Protein: CASGTSYEQYF.

J is TRBJ1-2 and V is TRBV18, with D maybe TRBD1 (5 bases). The germline V gene encodes CDR1 KGHSH and CDR2 LQKENI. This CDR3 is 15 amino acids long. The ends were cut back, 0 bases at V and 2 bases at J, with 10 bases in the middle. The CDR3 loop is CASSPPGRLNYGYTF. CDR3 in DNA: TGTGCCAGCTCACCACCGGGGCGACTAAACTATGGCTACACCTTC.

The CDR3 region is CSASVWGTGYEQYF. The CDR3 DNA reads as TGCAGTGCTTCAGTGTGGGGAACTGGTTACGAGCAGTACTTC. This chain connects TRBV20-1 to TRBJ2-7; no reliable D call. V was cut by 5 bases and J by 4 bases, with 18 bases left in between. CDR1 and CDR2 from the germline V gene are DFQATT and SNEGSKA (reference sequence). The CDR3 is 14 amino acids.

The DNA for the CDR3 is TGTGCCAGCAGCCGAGGACAGTACGAGCAGTACTTC. Protein sequence: CASSRGQYEQYF. This rearrangement joins TRBV3-1 to TRBJ2-7, with a tentative D call TRBD1 (6 bases). There are 12 residues in the CDR3. Germline CDR1 reads LGHDT; CDR2 reads YNNKEL (reference sequence). V lost 4 bases and J 4 bases, leaving 8 bases between the germline ends.

The chain recombines TRBV20-1 with TRBJ2-7; either TRBD1 or TRBD2 may supply D (5 bases each). The germline CDR1 and CDR2 sequences are DFQATT and SNEGSKA (reference sequence). The CDR3 spans 15 residues. Trimming took off 0 bases at V and 5 bases at J, with 17 bases between the two ends. The CDR3 nucleotides read TGCAGTGCTAGAGATCGTGGGGGAAAACTCGACGAGCAGTACTTC. It yields the protein CSARDRGGKLDEQYF.

The rearrangement links TRBV14 to TRBJ2-1, with D maybe TRBD2 (5 bases). Germline-derived CDR1 and CDR2 are SGHDN and FVKESK. The ends were cut back, 5 bases at V and 5 bases at J, with 10 bases in the middle. The CDR3 consists of 13 residues. CDR3 loop: CASSKSADNEQFF. In nucleotides, the CDR3 is TGTGCCAGCAGCAAATCAGCGGACAATGAGCAGTTCTTC.

V is TRBV19 and J is TRBJ2-4, with 7 positions matching TRBD1. Germline CDR1 LNHDA, CDR2 SQIVND (reference sequence). The CDR3 consists of 16 residues. After removal of 6 bases from V and 0 bases from J, the junction contained 8 bases not matched to a gene. The CDR3 sequence is CASSDRASLAKNIQYF. As DNA, the CDR3 is TGTGCCAGTAGCGACAGGGCTAGCCTAGCCAAAAACATTCAGTACTTC.

V gene TRBV5-1 combines with J gene TRBJ2-5; tentative D call: TRBD2 (6 bases). The length of the CDR3 is 14 residues. Trimming took 1 base from V and 5 from J, leaving 12 bases between them. Germline V gene sequence: CDR1 SGHRS, CDR2 YFSETQ. CDR3 loop: CASSLTGLEETQYF. The CDR3 DNA reads TGCGCCAGCAGCTTGACGGGACTTGAGGAGACCCAGTACTTC.